The sequence of this T cell receptor beta chain was determined in a study of CD4 T cells in relation to SARS-CoV-2 and coronaviruses. TCRdb's copy holds only in-frame clones and misses some; the assay was immunoSEQ multiplex PCR. Among roughly 12,000 clones listed, around 73% were seen once. The CDR3 covers 14 residues. The V and J ends lost 6 bases and 6 bases, in that order; junction bases with no gene match: 8. CDR1 is SNHLY and CDR2 is FYNNEI in the germline V gene. Before the COVID-19 pandemic, during about 2011-2019, CD4+ T cells were taken from unexposed donors. Isolation of CD4+ T cells took place after about 9 days in culture. Cells permitting, SARS-CoV-2 S/N and four cold-coronavirus spikes were tested on unexposed-donor CD4+ T cells. PBMCs were plated at 1.5 million to 2 million per well in IL-2-containing medium. Details on this clone: The antigen is undetermined.

The chain carries TRBV2 and TRBJ1-2; 9 bases are a match to TRBD1. The clonotype originates from a human donor in good health. Material: CD4+ T cells from PBMCs, cultured in vitro. The CDR3 reads CASRGQGKGDGYTF. CDR3 in DNA: TGTGCCAGCAGGGGACAGGGTAAGGGTGATGGCTACACCTTC.